The 30 T cell receptor beta chains given below trace back to one sample, sequenced in a study of shared clonotypes between healthy human individuals. Sequencing used immunoSEQ multiplex PCR; TCRdb keeps in-frame clones, though not all of them. The table shows 520,000 or so clones, with approximately 85% occurring only once. Source material: PBMCs. Source of these receptors: a woman aged 40 to 50 in good health. Some clones in this sample may be carry-over from other donors' samples.

The chain employs TRBV27 and TRBJ1-1; D ambiguous. The germline gives CDR1 MNHEY, CDR2 SMNVEV (reference sequence). V was pared by 6 bases and J by 1 base, with 12 bases between. The CDR3 length is 14 residues. This CDR3 is CASRKPGENTEAFF. CDR3 in DNA: TGTGCCAGCAGAAAGCCCGGGGAGAACACTGAAGCTTTCTTT.

The rearrangement joins TRBV18 to TRBJ2-3; tentative D call: TRBD2 (6 bases). The V and J ends lost 3 bases and 4 bases respectively, with 11 bases between them. CDR1 and CDR2 (germline): KGHSH, LQKENI. The CDR3 loop spans 14 amino acids. CDR3 amino acids: CASSPPGVPDTQYF. The CDR3 DNA reads TGTGCCAGCTCACCGCCGGGGGTACCAGATACGCAGTATTTT.

Here the CDR3 reads CASSPGGGGNEQYF. The CDR3 DNA sequence: TGTGCCAGCAGCCCCGGTGGGGGCGGGAACGAGCAGTACTTC. The rearrangement joins TRBV9 to TRBJ2-7; D might be TRBD1 or TRBD2, each matching 6 bases. The CDR3 is made up of 14 amino acids. The germline V and J ends were trimmed by 4 bases and 5 bases, with 16 bases remaining between them. Per germline, CDR1 SGDLS and CDR2 YYNGEE.

This clone was recorded at least ten times. The genes are TRBV7-3 and TRBJ1-1; D is ambiguous. The CDR3 contains 13 residues. Germline V lookup: CDR1 SGHTA, CDR2 FQGTGA. The V and J ends lost 3 bases and 3 bases respectively, with 8 bases between them. CDR3 amino acids: CASSFALDTEAFF. The CDR3 coding sequence is TGTGCCAGCAGCTTCGCCCTGGACACTGAAGCTTTCTTT.

J is TRBJ1-5 and V is TRBV15; D gene ambiguous. This CDR3 contains 12 residues. Looked up from germline, CDR1 is LNHNV and CDR2 is YYDKDF (reference sequence). Trimming cost V 0 bases and J 6 bases, with 3 bases left between them. CDR3 region: CATSRESQPQHF. CDR3 nucleotide sequence: TGTGCCACCAGCAGAGAAAGTCAGCCCCAGCATTTT.

CDR3 sequence (DNA): TGTGCCAGCAGCCCCCCGAGGCTAGCACAAAACATTCAGTACTTC. It codes for CASSPPRLAQNIQYF. This sequence joins TRBV7-2 and TRBJ2-4; the D gene is possibly TRBD2 (5 bases). This CDR3 contains 15 residues. The V gene lost 5 bases and the J gene lost 5 bases, with 16 bases spanning the gap. In germline, CDR1 is SGHTA, CDR2 FQGNSA. Supplemented by reference TRBV7-2 and TRBJ2-4, the full variable domain reads GAGVSQSPSNKVTEKGKDVELRCDPISGHTALYWYRQSLGQGLEFLIYFQGNSAPDKSGLPSDRFSAERTGGSVSTLTIQRTQQEDSAVYLCASSPPRLAQNIQYFGAGTRLSVL.

This clone was recorded once. The CDR3 spells CASSARQGGRWLNNEQFF. The CDR3 DNA reads TGTGCCAGCAGTGCCAGACAGGGGGGGAGGTGGCTAAACAATGAGCAGTTCTTC. This chain joins TRBV6-1 and TRBJ2-1; 9 bases agree with TRBD1. The CDR3 contains 18 residues. Looked up from germline, CDR1 is MNHNS and CDR2 is SASEGT. V was pared by 4 bases and J by 5 bases, with 15 bases of the junction left unmatched.

The rearrangement links TRBV27 to TRBJ2-1; 9 bases fit TRBD2. Germline V gene lookup returns CDR1 MNHEY and CDR2 SMNVEV (reference sequence). Trimming removed 7 bases from V and 6 bases from J; junction bases left unmatched: 13. The CDR3 has 16 residues. The CDR3 here is CASTLLGSSGINEQFF. The CDR3 DNA is TGTGCCAGCACCCTACTCGGCTCTAGCGGGATCAATGAGCAGTTCTTC.

This chain uses TRBV7-9 with TRBJ2-7; TRBD2 agrees at 12 bases. J gave up 1 base and V 5 bases, and 3 bases lay outside the gene matches. Germline V gene data show CDR1 as SEHNR and CDR2 as FQNEAQ (reference sequence). CDR3 length: 15 amino acids. For the CDR3, the DNA is TGTGCCAGCAGCCTCACTAGCGGGAGGTCCTACGAGCAGTACTTC. Translated: CASSLTSGRSYEQYF.

Turning to this clone: Other DNA variants within this sample encode the same CDR3. The chain links TRBV9 to TRBJ2-7; D may be TRBD2 (6 bases). Germline CDR1 and CDR2: SGDLS and YYNGEE. Between the trimmed V and J ends, which lost 0 bases and 4 bases, there was a span of 14 bases. The CDR3 sequence is 15 residues long. The CDR3 spells CASSVALGSGYEQYF. In DNA, the CDR3 is TGTGCCAGCAGCGTAGCTCTCGGGAGCGGGTACGAGCAGTACTTC.

The CDR3 bases are TGTGCCAGCAGTGAAGCGGGACTAGCGGGAGTGGGAGATACGCAGTATTTT. Protein sequence: CASSEAGLAGVGDTQYF. The gene calls are TRBV6-1 and TRBJ2-3; 14 bases align to TRBD2. The J segment lost 5 bases and the V segment lost 0 bases, leaving 4 bases of the junction unmatched. CDR3 length: 17 residues. From germline, CDR1 is MNHNS and CDR2 SASEGT.

In its sample, this clone was seen once. The chain employs TRBV7-8 and TRBJ2-3; 11 bases align to TRBD2. CDR1 is SGHVS and CDR2 is FQNEAQ in the germline V gene. J lost 6 bases, V lost 0 bases, and 8 bases had no gene match. The CDR3 totals 17 residues. The CDR3 spells CASSLARASGRRDTQYF. The CDR3 coding sequence is TGTGCCAGCAGCTTAGCGAGGGCTAGCGGGAGGAGGGATACGCAGTATTTT.

The chain combines TRBV9 with TRBJ2-1; D might be TRBD2 (6 bases). The CDR3 covers 14 residues. The V gene's germline CDR1 is SGDLS and CDR2 YYNGEE. V lost 5 bases to trimming and J lost 4 bases, with 13 bases between them. CDR3 coding DNA: TGTGCCAGCAGTCCTAGCGCAGCGTACAATGAGCAGTTCTTC. It is translated as CASSPSAAYNEQFF.

To note about this clone: This same CDR3 is encoded by further DNA sequences in the sample. This chain connects TRBV18 to TRBJ2-5; D is unclear. The CDR3 extends over 11 amino acids. The V end lost 3 bases, the J end lost 4 bases, and 3 bases lay between the germline ends. Germline V lookup: CDR1 KGHSH, CDR2 LQKENI. CDR3 region: CASSPLETQYF. Written as DNA, the CDR3 is TGTGCCAGCTCACCCCTAGAGACCCAGTACTTC.

The chain combines TRBV27 with TRBJ2-1; 7 nucleotides line up with TRBD2. Per the germline V gene, CDR1 is MNHEY and CDR2 is SMNVEV (reference sequence). CDR3 length: 18 amino acids. V dropped 6 bases and J dropped 1; count of bases not matched to a gene: 15. The CDR3 protein is CASSLPFAGARSYNEQFF. The DNA of the CDR3 is TGTGCCAGCAGCCTCCCTTTTGCGGGAGCGAGGTCCTACAATGAGCAGTTCTTC.

The chain employs TRBV7-9 and TRBJ1-2, with 7 bases aligning to TRBD1. Germline V CDR1 and CDR2: SEHNR, FQNEAQ (reference sequence). Trimming removed 5 bases from V and 0 bases from J; junction bases left unmatched: 12. The CDR3 extends over 17 amino acids. The CDR3 sequence: CASSTNQGDKSNYGYTF. CDR3 sequence (DNA): TGTGCCAGCAGCACCAACCAGGGGGACAAATCTAACTATGGCTACACCTTC. Filled out from reference TRBV7-9 and TRBJ1-2, the complete variable domain reads DTGVSQNPRHKITKRGQNVTFRCDPISEHNRLYWYRQTLGQGPEFLTYFQNEAQLEKSRLLSDRFSAERPKGSFSTLEIQRTEQGDSAMYLCASSTNQGDKSNYGYTFGSGTRLTVV.

In the case of this clone: This sample includes further DNA sequences coding for the same CDR3. The chain links TRBV6-5 to TRBJ1-5; D is uncertain. Per the germline V gene, CDR1 is MNHEY and CDR2 is SVGAGI. This CDR3 spans 13 amino acids. V was clipped by 2 bases and J by 0 bases, with 2 bases between them. The CDR3 sequence: CASSYGSNQPQHF. CDR3 in DNA: TGTGCCAGCAGTTACGGTAGCAATCAGCCCCAGCATTTT.

This chain uses TRBV6-5 with TRBJ2-7; D possibly uses TRBD1 or TRBD2 (5 bases each). V lost 2 bases and J lost 2, with 13 bases in between. Germline V gene lookup returns CDR1 MNHEY and CDR2 SVGAGI. CDR3 length equals 15 residues. DNA for the CDR3: TGTGCCAGCAGTTACGGGGTAGGGGAGACCTACGAGCAGTACTTC. It is translated as CASSYGVGETYEQYF.

This clone was found a few times. The chain is built from TRBV28 and TRBJ1-2; no clear D. Germline V CDR1 and CDR2: MDHEN, SYDVKM. The length of the CDR3 is 13 residues. V gave up 7 bases and J gave up 4 bases, with 13 bases separating them. The CDR3 DNA reads as TGTGCCAGCACTTCCGGCGGCCCCTATGGCTACACCTTC. It encodes CASTSGGPYGYTF.

This chain links TRBV27 with TRBJ1-2; 7 bases line up with TRBD1. V gave up 5 bases and J gave up 6 bases; unmatched junction bases: 9. Germline assignment: CDR1 MNHEY and CDR2 SMNVEV (reference sequence). The length of the CDR3 is 14 residues. CDR3 sequence (DNA): TGTGCCAGCAGTCAAACGACAGGGCCCAATGGCTACACCTTC. It encodes CASSQTTGPNGYTF.

J is TRBJ1-5 and V is TRBV7-8; TRBD1 matches 7 bases. Germline V gives CDR1 SGHVS, CDR2 FQNEAQ. The CDR3 length is 16 residues. The junction had 6 bases not matched to a gene; V was cut back by 1 base and J by 3 bases. CDR3 DNA: TGTGCCAGCAGCTTAGACGGGACAGCGCCCAATCAGCCCCAGCATTTT. Encoded protein: CASSLDGTAPNQPQHF.

Regarding this clone: The same CDR3 arises from other DNA sequences in this sample as well. The chain recombines TRBV28 with TRBJ1-2; D remains unclear. Per germline, CDR1 MDHEN and CDR2 SYDVKM. The CDR3 has 10 amino acids. V shed 4 bases and J shed 3 bases, with 0 bases lying between them. CDR3 nucleotide sequence: TGTGCCAGCAGTTACTATGGCTACACCTTC. Its translation: CASSYYGYTF.

The chain carries TRBV4-1 and TRBJ2-3, with TRBD2 matching 7 bases. The length of the CDR3 is 18 residues. Unmatched junction bases numbered 14, after V lost 1 base and J lost 4 bases. Germline CDR1 MGHRA, CDR2 YSYEKL. The CDR3 loop reads CASSQASTSAIGSDTQYF. CDR3 nucleotide sequence: TGCGCCAGCAGCCAAGCTTCCACTAGCGCTATAGGATCAGATACGCAGTATTTT.

DNA of the CDR3: TGTGCCAGCAGCTTAGATGCAGGGCGGAATGAGCAGTTCTTC. It is translated as CASSLDAGRNEQFF. The rearrangement joins TRBV11-3 to TRBJ2-1; maybe TRBD1 (5 bases). Trimming cost V 0 bases and J 7 bases, with 10 bases left between them. The CDR3 is 14 residues long. CDR1 and CDR2 from the germline V gene are SGHNT and YENEEA.

The V and J genes are TRBV7-3 and TRBJ2-3, with TRBD2 matching 12 bases. This CDR3 has 16 residues. Germline loops: CDR1 SGHTA, CDR2 FQGTGA. V gave up 4 bases and J gave up 2 bases; unmatched junction bases: 4. The DNA for the CDR3 is TGTGCCAGCAGCTGGACTAGCGGGATAAACACAGATACGCAGTATTTT. This sequence encodes CASSWTSGINTDTQYF.

The V gene is TRBV13, the J gene TRBJ2-7; 10 bases fit TRBD2. The CDR3 consists of 15 residues. Germline loops: CDR1 PRHDT, CDR2 FYEKMQ (reference sequence). The trim removed 0 bases at V and 2 bases at J, leaving 1 base unmatched. The chain's CDR3 is CASSLGLAGTYEQYF. CDR3 coding DNA: TGTGCCAGCAGCTTAGGACTAGCGGGAACCTACGAGCAGTACTTC.

The chain uses TRBV11-2 and TRBJ1-4, with TRBD1 matching over 9 bases. V dropped 5 bases and J dropped 10; count of bases not matched to a gene: 14. The germline gives CDR1 SGHAT, CDR2 FQNNGV. The CDR3 covers 16 residues. CDR3 coding DNA: TGTGCCAGCAGCGATTCCCCGGGACAGGGAATGGGAAAACTGTTTTTT. Amino acid sequence: CASSDSPGQGMGKLFF.

The chain is built from TRBV20-1 and TRBJ2-7; 7 nucleotides match TRBD1. J gave up 6 bases and V 6 bases, and 5 bases lay outside the gene matches. CDR3 length: 11 residues. Germline loops: CDR1 DFQATT, CDR2 SNEGSKA (reference sequence). CDR3 region: CSALDRVEQYF. The CDR3 region has the DNA TGCAGTGCCCTCGACAGGGTCGAGCAGTACTTC.

This sequence joins TRBV5-5 and TRBJ2-7; D unclear. CDR1 SGHKS and CDR2 YYEKEE come from the germline V gene (reference sequence). The CDR3 has 15 amino acids. Trimming left V 5 bases short and J 0 bases short, with 15 bases between. The CDR3 spells CASSYGRIDSYEQYF. Here the CDR3 DNA reads TGTGCCAGCAGTTATGGACGTATCGACTCCTACGAGCAGTACTTC. Full variable domain (outside the CDR3, taken from reference TRBV5-5 and TRBJ2-7): DAGVTQSPTHLIKTRGQQVTLRCSPISGHKSVSWYQQVLGQGPQFIFQYYEKEERGRGNFPDRFSARQFPNYSSELNVNALLLGDSALYLCASSYGRIDSYEQYFGPGTRLTVT.

This clone was counted a few times. V is TRBV5-1 and J is TRBJ1-1; TRBD1 agrees at 8 bases. The CDR3 length is 14 residues. J lost 1 base, V lost 6 bases, and 5 bases had no gene match. CDR1 and CDR2 (germline): SGHRS, YFSETQ. In nucleotides, the CDR3 is TGCGCCAGCACCCCGACAGGGGCGAACACTGAAGCTTTCTTT. This gives the protein CASTPTGANTEAFF.